This T cell receptor (beta chain) was captured by sequencing in a study of blood T cell repertoires in COVID-19. Study details: The samples span acute and convalescent COVID-19 from the United States, Italy and Spain.

Here immunoSEQ multiplex PCR was the method, and the copy in TCRdb shows in-frame clones only, minus some. The top ten clones hold about 17% of a sample with 50,000 to 75,000 clones, less than 75% of them seen once. By share of the sample, this clone is medium-sized. CDR1 is LNHDA and CDR2 is SQIVND in the germline V gene (reference sequence). This CDR3 contains 18 residues. The V segment lost 7 bases and the J segment 4 bases; nucleotides outside the gene matches: 17. This TCR was sampled from a woman between 50 and 59 years old with active or convalescent COVID-19. The chain couples TRBV19 to TRBJ1-3; 9 bases align to TRBD1. Material: peripheral blood. The CDR3 protein is CASTLLGRSGTGGNTIYF. The DNA for the CDR3 is TGTGCCAGTACCTTATTAGGCCGATCCGGGACAGGGGGAAACACCATATATTTT.